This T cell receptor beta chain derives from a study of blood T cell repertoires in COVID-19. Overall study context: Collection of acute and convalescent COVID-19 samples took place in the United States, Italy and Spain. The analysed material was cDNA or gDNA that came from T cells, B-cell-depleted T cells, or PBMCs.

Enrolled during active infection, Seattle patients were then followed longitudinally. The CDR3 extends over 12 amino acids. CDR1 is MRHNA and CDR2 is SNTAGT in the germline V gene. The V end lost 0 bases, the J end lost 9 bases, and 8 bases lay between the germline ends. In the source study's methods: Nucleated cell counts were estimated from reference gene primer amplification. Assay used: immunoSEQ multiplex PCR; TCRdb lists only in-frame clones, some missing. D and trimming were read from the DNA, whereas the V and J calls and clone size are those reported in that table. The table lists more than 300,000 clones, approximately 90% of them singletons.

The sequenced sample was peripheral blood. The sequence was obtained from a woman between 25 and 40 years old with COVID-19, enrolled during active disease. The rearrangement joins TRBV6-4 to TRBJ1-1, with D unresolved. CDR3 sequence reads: CASSDSTVKAFF. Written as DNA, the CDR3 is TGTGCCAGCAGTGACTCCACAGTGAAAGCTTTCTTT.